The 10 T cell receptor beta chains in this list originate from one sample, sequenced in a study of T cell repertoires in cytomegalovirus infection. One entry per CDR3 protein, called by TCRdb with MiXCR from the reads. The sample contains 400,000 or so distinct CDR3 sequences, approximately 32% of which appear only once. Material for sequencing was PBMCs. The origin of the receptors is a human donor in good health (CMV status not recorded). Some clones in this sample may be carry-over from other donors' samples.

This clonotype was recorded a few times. The CDR3 spells CSVYSPSTYEQYF. CDR3 coding DNA: TGCAGCGTATACAGCCCGAGTACCTACGAGCAGTACTTC. J is TRBJ2-7 and V is TRBV29-1; D gene uncertain. The CDR3 consists of 13 residues. Trimming removed 6 bases from V and 2 bases from J, with 14 bases in between. Germline V gene sequence: CDR1 SQVTM, CDR2 ANQGSEA.

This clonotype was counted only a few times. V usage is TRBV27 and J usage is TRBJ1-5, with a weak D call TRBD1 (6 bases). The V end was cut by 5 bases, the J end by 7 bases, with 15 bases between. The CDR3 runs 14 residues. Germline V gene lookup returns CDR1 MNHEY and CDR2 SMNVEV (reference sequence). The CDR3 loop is CASSPNRDGQPQHF. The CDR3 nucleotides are TGTGCCAGCAGTCCCAACAGGGACGGGCAGCCCCAGCATTTT.

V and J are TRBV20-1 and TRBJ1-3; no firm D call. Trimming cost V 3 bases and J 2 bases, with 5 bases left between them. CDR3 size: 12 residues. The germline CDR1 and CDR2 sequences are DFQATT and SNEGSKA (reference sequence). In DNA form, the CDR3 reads TGCAGTGCTAGTGGGCCTGGAAACACCATATATTTT. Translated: CSASGPGNTIYF.

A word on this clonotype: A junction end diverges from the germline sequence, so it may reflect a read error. The CDR3: CASSPTWGSTWELFF. The CDR3 DNA reads TGTGCCAGCAGCCCAACGTGGGGATCCACCTGGGAGCTGTTTTTT. This chain connects TRBV12-3 or TRBV12-4 to TRBJ2-2; D remains ambiguous. CDR3 size: 15 residues.

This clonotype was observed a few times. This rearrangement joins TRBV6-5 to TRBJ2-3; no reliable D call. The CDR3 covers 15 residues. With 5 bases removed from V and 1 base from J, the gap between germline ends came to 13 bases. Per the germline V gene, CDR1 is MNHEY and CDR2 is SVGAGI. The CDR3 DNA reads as TGTGCCAGCAGTCTACATGATCGTGGCACAGATACGCAGTATTTT. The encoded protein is CASSLHDRGTDTQYF.

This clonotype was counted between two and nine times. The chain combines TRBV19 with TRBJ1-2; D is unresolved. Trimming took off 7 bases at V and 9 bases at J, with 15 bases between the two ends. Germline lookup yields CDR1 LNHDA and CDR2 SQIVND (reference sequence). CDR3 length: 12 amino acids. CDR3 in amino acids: CASTPTSGSYTF. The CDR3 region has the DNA TGTGCCAGTACCCCCACATCCGGGAGCTACACCTTC.

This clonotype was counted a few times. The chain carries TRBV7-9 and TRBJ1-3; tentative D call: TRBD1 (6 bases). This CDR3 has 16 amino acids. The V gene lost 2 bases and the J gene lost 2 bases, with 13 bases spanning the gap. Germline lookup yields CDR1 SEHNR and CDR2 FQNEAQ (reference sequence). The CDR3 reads CASSLLQGKAGNTIYF. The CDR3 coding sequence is TGTGCCAGCAGCTTACTACAGGGAAAGGCTGGAAACACCATATATTTT.

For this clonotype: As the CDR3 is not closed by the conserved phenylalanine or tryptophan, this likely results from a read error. CDR3 nucleotide sequence: TGTGCCAGCAGCTCGGGGGCCCTCGAGCAGTTCTGC. Its translation is CASSSGALEQFC. The gene calls are TRBV6-1 and TRBJ2-1; D tentatively fits TRBD1 or TRBD2 (6 bases each). Deletions cut 6 bases from V and 10 bases from J, with 13 bases between. Looked up from germline, CDR1 is MNHNS and CDR2 is SASEGT. CDR3 length equals 12 residues.

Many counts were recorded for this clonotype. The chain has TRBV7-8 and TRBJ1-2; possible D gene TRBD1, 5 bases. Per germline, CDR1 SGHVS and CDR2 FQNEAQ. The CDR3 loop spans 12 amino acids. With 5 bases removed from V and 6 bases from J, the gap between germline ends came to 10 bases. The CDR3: CASSRGVDGYTF. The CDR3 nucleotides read TGTGCCAGCAGCCGGGGCGTGGATGGCTACACCTTC. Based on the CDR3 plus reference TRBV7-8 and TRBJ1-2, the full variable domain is GAGVSQSPRYKVAKRGQDVALRCDPISGHVSLFWYQQALGQGPEFLTYFQNEAQLDKSGLPSDRFFAERPEGSVSTLKIQRTQQEDSAVYLCASSRGVDGYTFGSGTRLTVV.

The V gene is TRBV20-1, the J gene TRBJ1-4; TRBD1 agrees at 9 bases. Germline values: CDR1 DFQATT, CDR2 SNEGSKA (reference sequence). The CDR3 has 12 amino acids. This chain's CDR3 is CSSGTGSEKLFF. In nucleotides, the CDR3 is TGCAGCTCGGGGACAGGGTCCGAAAAACTGTTTTTT.